This T cell receptor (beta chain) was identified during a study of T cell clusters in autoimmune cytopenias. This clonotype is labeled medium-sized based on frequency. The CDR3 is 16 residues long. Germline assignment: CDR1 DFQATT and CDR2 SNEGSKA (reference sequence). Each sample's input was roughly 270 ng genomic DNA, 38,000 or so genome equivalents. TRB rearrangements were amplified by touch-down multiplex PCR with mixed TRB-A/B primers. TCRdb reprocessed the multiplex PCR reads; each CDR3 protein has one entry and no DNA is given. The sample table includes 850 to 950 distinct CDR3 sequences. This sequence originates from a human donor with an autoimmune cytopenia or autoimmune hepatitis (not recorded which). The chain couples TRBV20-1 to TRBJ2-1; TCRdb's D gene call, TRBD2, goes unchecked for lack of DNA. The sequenced sample was peripheral blood. CDR3 protein: CSARGFGGANYNEQFF.